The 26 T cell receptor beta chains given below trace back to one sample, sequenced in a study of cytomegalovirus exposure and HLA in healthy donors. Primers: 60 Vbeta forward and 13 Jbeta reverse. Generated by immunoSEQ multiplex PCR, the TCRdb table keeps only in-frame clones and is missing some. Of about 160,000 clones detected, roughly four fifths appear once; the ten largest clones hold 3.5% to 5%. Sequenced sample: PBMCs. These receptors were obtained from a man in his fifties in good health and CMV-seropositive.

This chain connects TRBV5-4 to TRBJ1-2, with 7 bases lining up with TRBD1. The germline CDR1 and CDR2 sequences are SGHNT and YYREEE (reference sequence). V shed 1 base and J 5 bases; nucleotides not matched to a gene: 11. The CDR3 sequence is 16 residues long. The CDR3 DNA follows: TGTGCCAGCAGCTTGACCGGACAGGCTCCTTTTTATGGCTACACCTTC. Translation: CASSLTGQAPFYGYTF.

The CDR3, as DNA: TGTGCCAGCAGCGCAGGGTTTTATGGCTACACCTTC. Protein: CASSAGFYGYTF. The chain combines TRBV9 with TRBJ1-2, with a tentative D call TRBD1 (5 bases). Trimming pared 3 bases from V and 5 bases from J, leaving 8 bases between. There are 12 residues in the CDR3. Looked up from germline, CDR1 is SGDLS and CDR2 is YYNGEE.

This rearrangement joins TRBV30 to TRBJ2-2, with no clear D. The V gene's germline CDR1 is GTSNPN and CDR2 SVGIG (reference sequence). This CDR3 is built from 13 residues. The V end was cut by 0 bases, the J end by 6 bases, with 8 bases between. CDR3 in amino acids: CAWSVTPPGELFF. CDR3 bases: TGTGCCTGGAGTGTAACACCCCCCGGGGAGCTGTTTTTT.

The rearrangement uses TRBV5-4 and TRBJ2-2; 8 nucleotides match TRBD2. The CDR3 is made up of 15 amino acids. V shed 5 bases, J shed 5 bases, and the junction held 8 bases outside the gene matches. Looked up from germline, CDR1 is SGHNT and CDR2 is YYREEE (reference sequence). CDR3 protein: CASRPGLAGTGELFF. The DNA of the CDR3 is TGTGCCAGCAGACCCGGACTAGCCGGAACCGGGGAGCTGTTTTTT.

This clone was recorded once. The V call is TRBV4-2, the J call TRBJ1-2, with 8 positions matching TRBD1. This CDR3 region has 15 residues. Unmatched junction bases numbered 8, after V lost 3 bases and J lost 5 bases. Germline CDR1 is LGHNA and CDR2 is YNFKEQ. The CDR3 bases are TGTGCCAGCAGCCACCGACAGGGGATGGGGTATGGCTACACCTTC. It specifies CASSHRQGMGYGYTF.

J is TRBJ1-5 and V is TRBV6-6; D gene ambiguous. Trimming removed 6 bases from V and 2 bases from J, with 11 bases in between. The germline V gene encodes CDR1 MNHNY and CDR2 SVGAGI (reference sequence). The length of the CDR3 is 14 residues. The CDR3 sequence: CASSYREGNQPQHF. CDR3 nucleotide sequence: TGTGCCAGCAGCTACCGGGAAGGCAATCAGCCCCAGCATTTT.

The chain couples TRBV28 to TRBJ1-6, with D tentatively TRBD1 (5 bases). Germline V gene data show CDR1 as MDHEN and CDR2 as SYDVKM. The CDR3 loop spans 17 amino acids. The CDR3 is CASDSGTVRVESSPLHF. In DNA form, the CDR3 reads TGTGCTAGTGATTCAGGAACAGTCAGGGTTGAAAGTTCACCCCTCCACTTT.

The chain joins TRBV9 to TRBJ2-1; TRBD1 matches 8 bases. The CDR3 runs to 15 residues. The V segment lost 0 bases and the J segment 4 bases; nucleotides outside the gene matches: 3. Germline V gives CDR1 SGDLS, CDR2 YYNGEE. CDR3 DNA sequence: TGTGCCAGCAGCGTAGCACAGGGGGGTTACAATGAGCAGTTCTTC. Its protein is CASSVAQGGYNEQFF.

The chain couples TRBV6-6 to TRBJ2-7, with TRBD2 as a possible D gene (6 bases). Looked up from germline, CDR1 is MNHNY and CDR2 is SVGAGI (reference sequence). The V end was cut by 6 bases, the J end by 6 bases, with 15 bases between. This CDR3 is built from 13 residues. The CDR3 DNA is TGTGCCAGCAGGAAAGTTGGACTATCCGAGCAGTACTTC. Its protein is CASRKVGLSEQYF.

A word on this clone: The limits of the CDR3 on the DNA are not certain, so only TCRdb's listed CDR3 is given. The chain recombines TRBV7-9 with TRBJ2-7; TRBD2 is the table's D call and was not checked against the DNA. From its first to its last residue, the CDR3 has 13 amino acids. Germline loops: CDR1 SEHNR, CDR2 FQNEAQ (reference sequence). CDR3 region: CASILAGGHEQYF.

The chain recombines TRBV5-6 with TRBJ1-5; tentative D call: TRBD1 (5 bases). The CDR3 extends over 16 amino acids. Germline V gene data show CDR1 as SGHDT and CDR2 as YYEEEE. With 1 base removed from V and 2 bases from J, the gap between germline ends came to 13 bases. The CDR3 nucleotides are TGTGCCAGCAGCTTGTGGGCAGGGATCGGCAATCAGCCCCAGCATTTT. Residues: CASSLWAGIGNQPQHF.

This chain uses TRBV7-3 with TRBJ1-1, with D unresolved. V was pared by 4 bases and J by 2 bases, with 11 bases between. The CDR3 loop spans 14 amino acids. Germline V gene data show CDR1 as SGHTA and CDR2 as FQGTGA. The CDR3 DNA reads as TGTGCCAGCAGCTCCTCGGCGGGAAACACTGAAGCTTTCTTT. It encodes CASSSSAGNTEAFF.

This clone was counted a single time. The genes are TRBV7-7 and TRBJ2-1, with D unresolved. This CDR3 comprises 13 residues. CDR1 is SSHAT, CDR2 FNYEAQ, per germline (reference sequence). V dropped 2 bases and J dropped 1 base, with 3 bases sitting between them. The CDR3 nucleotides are TGTGCCAGCAGCTTAACTTCCTACAATGAGCAGTTCTTC. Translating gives CASSLTSYNEQFF. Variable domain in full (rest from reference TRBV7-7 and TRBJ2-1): GAGVSQSPRYKVTKRGQDVTLRCDPISSHATLYWYQQALGQGPEFLTYFNYEAQPDKSGLPSDRFSAERPEGSISTLTIQRTEQRDSAMYRCASSLTSYNEQFFGPGTRLTVL.

CDR3 loop: CASSLETGRETQYF. CDR3 DNA: TGTGCCAGCAGCTTAGAAACAGGGAGAGAGACCCAGTACTTC. The chain recombines TRBV7-8 with TRBJ2-5; D may be TRBD1 (6 bases). Germline CDR1 and CDR2: SGHVS and FQNEAQ. The CDR3 has 14 residues. V was cut by 1 base and J by 4 bases, with 10 bases left in between.

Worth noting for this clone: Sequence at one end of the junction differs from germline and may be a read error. CDR3: CSSSFDEGSGAFF. The CDR3 nucleotides read TGTTCCAGCAGCTTCGATGAGGGAAGCGGAGCTTTCTTT. The genes are TRBV7-9 and TRBJ1-1; D gene uncertain. The CDR3 runs to 13 residues. Per the germline V gene, CDR1 is SEHNR and CDR2 is FQNEAQ (reference sequence).

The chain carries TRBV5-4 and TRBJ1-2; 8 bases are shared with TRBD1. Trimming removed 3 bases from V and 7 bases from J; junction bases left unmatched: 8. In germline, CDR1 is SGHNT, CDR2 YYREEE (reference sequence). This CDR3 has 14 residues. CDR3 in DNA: TGTGCCAGCAGCTCTCGGACAGGGCCCCGTGGCTACACCTTC. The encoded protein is CASSSRTGPRGYTF.

CDR3 sequence reads: CASSDRPVKYYGYTF. The CDR3 DNA reads as TGTGCCAGCTCGGACAGGCCGGTTAAATACTATGGCTACACCTTC. The chain carries TRBV21-1 and TRBJ1-2; no check of the table's D call, TRBD1, against the DNA was made. TRBV21-1 is a known pseudogene. The CDR3 extends over 15 amino acids.

The CDR3 sequence: CASGLAQGTQYF. The CDR3 DNA sequence: TGTGCTAGTGGTTTGGCGCAGGGGACCCAGTACTTC. The chain joins TRBV12-5 to TRBJ2-5; tentatively, D is TRBD1 (5 bases). The germline V gene has CDR1 LGHNT and CDR2 FRNRAP. The CDR3 has 12 residues. Between the trimmed V and J ends, which lost 1 base and 7 bases, there was a span of 7 bases. The full variable domain, its missing parts supplied by reference TRBV12-5 and TRBJ2-5, is DARVTQTPRHKVTEMGQEVTMRCQPILGHNTVFWYRQTMMQGLELLAYFRNRAPLDDSGMPKDRFSAEMPDATLATLKIQPSEPRDSAVYFCASGLAQGTQYFGPGTRLLVL.

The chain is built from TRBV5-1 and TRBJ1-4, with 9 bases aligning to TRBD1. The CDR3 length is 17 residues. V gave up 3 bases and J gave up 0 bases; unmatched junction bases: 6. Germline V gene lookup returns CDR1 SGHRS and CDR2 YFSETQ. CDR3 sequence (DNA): TGCGCCAGCAGCTCGGCCCGACAGGGGGCAACTAATGAAAAACTGTTTTTT. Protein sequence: CASSSARQGATNEKLFF.

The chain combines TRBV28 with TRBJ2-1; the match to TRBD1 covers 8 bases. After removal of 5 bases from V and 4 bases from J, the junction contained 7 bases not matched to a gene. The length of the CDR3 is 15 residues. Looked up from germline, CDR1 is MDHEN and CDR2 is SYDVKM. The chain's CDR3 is CASSKTGAQYNEQFF. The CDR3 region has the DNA TGTGCCAGCAGTAAGACAGGGGCCCAATACAATGAGCAGTTCTTC.

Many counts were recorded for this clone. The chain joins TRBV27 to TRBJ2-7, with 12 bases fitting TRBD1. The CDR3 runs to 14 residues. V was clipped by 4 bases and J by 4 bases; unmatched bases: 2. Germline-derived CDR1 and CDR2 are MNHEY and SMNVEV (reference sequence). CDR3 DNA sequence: TGTGCCAGCAGTTGGGACAGGGGGCTATACGAGCAGTACTTC. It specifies CASSWDRGLYEQYF.

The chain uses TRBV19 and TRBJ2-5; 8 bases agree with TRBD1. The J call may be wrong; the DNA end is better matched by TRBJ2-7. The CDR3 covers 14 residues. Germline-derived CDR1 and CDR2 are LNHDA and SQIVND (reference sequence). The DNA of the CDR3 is TGTGCCAGTAGTAGGATGTCAGGGGGCAACGAGCAGTACTTC. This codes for CASSRMSGGNEQYF.

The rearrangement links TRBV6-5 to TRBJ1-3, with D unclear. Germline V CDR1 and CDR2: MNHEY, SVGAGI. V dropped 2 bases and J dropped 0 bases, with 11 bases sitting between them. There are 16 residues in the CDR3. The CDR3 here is CASSYDVSSSGNTIYF. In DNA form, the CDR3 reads TGTGCCAGCAGTTACGATGTTTCGAGCTCTGGAAACACCATATATTTT.

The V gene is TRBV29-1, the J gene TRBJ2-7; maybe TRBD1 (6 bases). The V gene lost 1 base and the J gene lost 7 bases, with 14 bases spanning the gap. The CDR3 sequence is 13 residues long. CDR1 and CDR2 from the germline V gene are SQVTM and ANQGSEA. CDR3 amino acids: CSVEGQGLDEQYF. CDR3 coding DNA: TGCAGCGTTGAAGGTCAGGGGCTAGATGAGCAGTACTTC.

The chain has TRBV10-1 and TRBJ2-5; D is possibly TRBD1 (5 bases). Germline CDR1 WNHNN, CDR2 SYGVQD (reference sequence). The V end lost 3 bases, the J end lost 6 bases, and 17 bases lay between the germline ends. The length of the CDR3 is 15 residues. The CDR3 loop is CASSDDQVRVQTQYF. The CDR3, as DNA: TGCGCCAGCAGTGATGACCAGGTCAGGGTACAGACCCAGTACTTC.

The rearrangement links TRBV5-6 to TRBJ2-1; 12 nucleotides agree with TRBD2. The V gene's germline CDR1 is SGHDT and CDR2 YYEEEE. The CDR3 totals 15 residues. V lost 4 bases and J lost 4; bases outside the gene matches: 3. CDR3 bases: TGTGCCAGCAGCGACGGGACTAGCGGGTACAATGAGCAGTTCTTC. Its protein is CASSDGTSGYNEQFF.